This entry lists 3 T cell receptor beta chains sequenced from one sample in a study of T cell changes during pregnancy in multiple sclerosis. Generated by immunoSEQ multiplex PCR, the TCRdb table keeps only in-frame clones and is missing some. The sample holds 45,000 to 55,000 clones, roughly 92% seen once. Sample: peripheral blood, taken after pregnancy. These TCRs come from a female donor with multiple sclerosis, enrolled in a pregnancy study.

As DNA, the CDR3 is TGTGCCAGCAGCTGGAGCGCGGGTATGGGGAGGGAGCAGTTCTTC. Translated, it gives CASSWSAGMGREQFF. The chain links TRBV7-9 to TRBJ2-1; D perhaps matches TRBD2 (6 bases). The CDR3 spans 15 residues. V shed 4 bases and J shed 10 bases, with 20 bases lying between them. Germline values: CDR1 SEHNR, CDR2 FQNEAQ (reference sequence).

The chain has TRBV4-1 and TRBJ1-5; perhaps TRBD1 as D (5 bases). CDR1 is MGHRA and CDR2 is YSYEKL in the germline V gene. This CDR3 comprises 15 residues. Trimming took 1 base from V and 6 from J, leaving 13 bases between them. The CDR3 is CASSQGPQGGQPQHF. The CDR3 coding sequence is TGCGCCAGCAGCCAAGGACCCCAGGGAGGTCAGCCCCAGCATTTT.

In this sample, this clone turned up once. The chain has TRBV9 and TRBJ2-3; TRBD2 matches 7 bases. This CDR3 contains 16 residues. With 3 bases clipped from V and 1 base from J, the junction kept 8 bases outside the gene matches. CDR1 and CDR2 (germline): SGDLS, YYNGEE. CDR3 coding DNA: TGTGCCAGCAGCGCACCCCCACGGGGGGGCACAGATACGCAGTATTTT. Translating it yields CASSAPPRGGTDTQYF.